This T cell receptor (beta chain) derives from a study of cytomegalovirus exposure and HLA in healthy donors. About the study: Both the roughly 120 validation repertoires and the approximately 640 first-cohort repertoires used the same platform, as reported by a later analysis.

Germline V gene lookup returns CDR1 MNHEY and CDR2 SVGAGI. The CDR3 contains 15 residues. Trimming removed 7 bases at V and 10 bases at J, with 20 bases between. The donors were in the approximately 110-subject validation cohort; that cohort was separate from the approximately 670-subject first cohort. The repertoire was sequenced with immunoSEQ multiplex PCR; TCRdb's copy has only in-frame clones and lacks some. The table records about 150,000 clones, roughly 86% of them present only once. The sample was PBMCs. The chain uses TRBV6-5 and TRBJ1-6; weak D call: TRBD1 (6 bases). The sequence was obtained from a human donor in good health. The CDR3 DNA is TGTGCCAGCAAGGCTAGGGGGAGACAGGTGTCACCCCTCCACTTT. Protein: CASKARGRQVSPLHF.